These 25 T cell receptor beta chains were sequenced from one sample in a study of blood T cell repertoires in COVID-19. Method: immunoSEQ multiplex PCR; TCRdb's copy keeps in-frame clones and lacks some. The sample carries 39,000 or so clones, around 83% recorded once. Sequenced: peripheral blood. Receptors originate from a woman older than 75 with active or convalescent COVID-19.

The CDR3 region has the DNA TGCGCCAGCAGCCCCCGGGACAGGGGAGGCTCCTACGAGCAGTACTTC. Protein product: CASSPRDRGGSYEQYF. The chain links TRBV4-1 to TRBJ2-7; 10 bases agree with TRBD1. Germline V lookup: CDR1 MGHRA, CDR2 YSYEKL. V shed 4 bases, J shed 0 bases, and the junction held 6 bases outside the gene matches. This CDR3 spans 16 amino acids.

The rearrangement uses TRBV6-2 or TRBV6-3 and TRBJ2-1, with TRBD2 as a possible D gene (5 bases). Trimming shortened V by 0 bases and J by 3 bases, and 18 bases separated the two germline ends. Germline V gene data show CDR1 as MNHEY and CDR2 as SVGEGT. The CDR3 is made up of 18 amino acids. The CDR3 reads CASSYSPPAGGIYNEQFF. CDR3 sequence (DNA): TGTGCCAGCAGTTACTCACCCCCTGCGGGCGGCATCTACAATGAGCAGTTCTTC.

DNA of the CDR3: TGCGCCAGCACTGGGGGGACAGGGTACAATGAGCAGTTCTTC. Translated: CASTGGTGYNEQFF. This chain joins TRBV5-1 and TRBJ2-1, with 9 bases lining up with TRBD1. With V trimmed by 6 bases and J by 4 bases, 5 bases remained unmatched. Per germline, CDR1 SGHRS and CDR2 YFSETQ. The CDR3 is 14 residues long. The full variable domain, its missing parts supplied by reference TRBV5-1 and TRBJ2-1, is KAGVTQTPRYLIKTRGQQVTLSCSPISGHRSVSWYQQTPGQGLQFLFEYFSETQRNKGNFPGRFSGRQFSNSRSEMNVSTLELGDSALYLCASTGGTGYNEQFFGPGTRLTVL.

The chain combines TRBV19 with TRBJ1-5; D perhaps matches TRBD1 (6 bases). This CDR3 is 15 amino acids long. V shed 7 bases and J shed 2 bases, with 15 bases lying between them. In germline, CDR1 is LNHDA, CDR2 SQIVND (reference sequence). The CDR3 region has the DNA TGTGCCAGTAAAAAACAGGGTTTTGGCAATCAGCCCCAGCATTTT. Translating it yields CASKKQGFGNQPQHF. Combining the CDR3 with reference TRBV19 and TRBJ1-5 gives the whole variable domain DGGITQSPKYLFRKEGQNVTLSCEQNLNHDAMYWYRQDPGQGLRLIYYSQIVNDFQKGDIAEGYSVSREKKESFPLTVTSAQKNPTAFYLCASKKQGFGNQPQHFGDGTRLSIL.

This clone was observed once. The chain is built from TRBV15 and TRBJ1-5; D is uncertain. The germline gives CDR1 LNHNV, CDR2 YYDKDF (reference sequence). V dropped 0 bases and J dropped 7 bases, with 10 bases sitting between them. The CDR3 loop spans 14 amino acids. CDR3 loop: CATSRDPAGQPQHF. The CDR3 nucleotides are TGTGCCACCAGCAGAGATCCCGCGGGACAGCCCCAGCATTTT.

This clone was detected a few times. Other DNA sequences in the sample encode the same CDR3. CDR3 in amino acids: CASSQDRTSAREQFF. The CDR3 DNA reads as TGCGCCAGCAGCCAAGATAGGACTAGCGCGCGTGAGCAGTTCTTC. The chain joins TRBV4-3 to TRBJ2-1; 9 bases line up with TRBD2. This CDR3 is 15 amino acids long. Looked up from germline, CDR1 is LGHNA and CDR2 is YSLEER. The J segment lost 9 bases and the V segment lost 0 bases, leaving 6 bases of the junction unmatched.

This sequence joins TRBV10-1 and TRBJ2-1; 8 nucleotides line up with TRBD1. CDR1 and CDR2 (germline): WNHNN, SYGVQD (reference sequence). The CDR3 is 20 residues long. With V trimmed by 2 bases and J by 7 bases, 22 bases remained unmatched. The CDR3 sequence: CASSETTMGPRDRNDNEQFF. CDR3 in DNA: TGCGCCAGCAGTGAGACAACCATGGGCCCACGGGACAGGAATGATAATGAGCAGTTCTTC.

This chain connects TRBV7-2 to TRBJ1-1, with 9 bases lining up with TRBD1. From germline, CDR1 is SGHTA and CDR2 FQGNSA. The V gene end was trimmed by 3 bases and the J gene end by 5 bases; junction bases not matched to a gene: 4. CDR3 length: 14 amino acids. The CDR3 loop is CASSLTGGRTEAFF. The DNA for the CDR3 is TGTGCCAGCAGCTTGACAGGGGGAAGGACTGAAGCTTTCTTT.

The rearrangement joins TRBV5-6 to TRBJ2-1, with a possible D match to TRBD2 (6 bases). The CDR3 is 15 amino acids. V shed 2 bases and J shed 5 bases, with 14 bases lying between them. The V gene's germline CDR1 is SGHDT and CDR2 YYEEEE. The CDR3 DNA is TGTGCCAGCAGCTTCCGACTAGAGTCCCACAATGAGCAGTTCTTC. Its protein product is CASSFRLESHNEQFF.

The chain employs TRBV18 and TRBJ1-2, with TRBD1 matching 8 bases. The ends lost 3 bases at V and 8 bases at J; junction bases unmatched: 14. This CDR3 is 16 amino acids long. Germline loops: CDR1 KGHSH, CDR2 LQKENI. Here the CDR3 reads CASSPGQAPSGGGYTF. The CDR3, as DNA: TGTGCCAGCTCACCGGGACAGGCTCCTTCGGGGGGAGGCTACACCTTC. The entire variable domain, with the rest obtained from reference TRBV18 and TRBJ1-2, is as follows: NAGVMQNPRHLVRRRGQEARLRCSPMKGHSHVYWYRQLPEEGLKFMVYLQKENIIDESGMPKERFSAEFPKEGPSILRIQQVVRGDSAAYFCASSPGQAPSGGGYTFGSGTRLTVV.

V usage is TRBV3-1 (or the pseudogene TRBV3-2) and J usage is TRBJ1-2, with D maybe TRBD1 (6 bases). V lost 1 base and J lost 8, with 14 bases in between. This CDR3 contains 14 residues. CDR1 and CDR2 (germline): LGHDT, YNNKEL (reference sequence). CDR3 in DNA: TGTGCCAGCAGCCAAGGGGCAGGGGAACGCGGCTACACCTTC. It encodes CASSQGAGERGYTF.

The chain joins TRBV6-2 or TRBV6-3 to TRBJ2-1; 8 bases are a match to TRBD2. Germline loops: CDR1 MNHEY, CDR2 SVGEGT. The CDR3 length is 15 residues. Losses at the gene ends were 5 bases for V and 1 base for J; bases not matched to a gene: 4. This CDR3 is CASSRLATSYNEQFF. CDR3 bases: TGTGCCAGCAGTCGACTAGCGACTTCCTACAATGAGCAGTTCTTC.

The V and J genes are TRBV9 and TRBJ1-1, with D unclear. Trimming left V 0 bases short and J 2 bases short, with 5 bases between. The CDR3 sequence is 13 residues long. The germline V gene encodes CDR1 SGDLS and CDR2 YYNGEE. CDR3 nucleotide sequence: TGTGCCAGCAGCGTAGGGCCAAACACTGAAGCTTTCTTT. This translates into CASSVGPNTEAFF.

The V gene is TRBV2, the J gene TRBJ2-7; D may be TRBD2 (5 bases). Deletions cut 3 bases from V and 0 bases from J, with 12 bases between. Germline V gene lookup returns CDR1 SNHLY and CDR2 FYNNEI. The CDR3 runs to 15 residues. CDR3 residues: CASSDKEVGSYEQYF. The DNA for the CDR3 is TGTGCCAGCAGTGATAAGGAGGTCGGCTCCTACGAGCAGTACTTC.

The CDR3 sequence is CASSPGGLNSPLHF. In nucleotides, the CDR3 is TGTGCCAGCAGCCCTGGTGGGCTTAATTCACCCCTCCACTTT. The chain couples TRBV5-6 to TRBJ1-6; D is uncertain. The V gene's germline CDR1 is SGHDT and CDR2 YYEEEE. V was trimmed by 4 bases and J by 6 bases, leaving 11 bases between them. The CDR3 has 14 residues.

V is TRBV6-1 and J is TRBJ2-5; the D is unclear. V lost 2 bases and J 2 bases, leaving 9 bases between the germline ends. CDR1 is MNHNS, CDR2 SASEGT, per germline. The CDR3 has 14 amino acids. The CDR3 nucleotides are TGTGCCAGCAGTGAATGGTGGCAACAAGAGACCCAGTACTTC. Translated, it gives CASSEWWQQETQYF.

The chain has TRBV12-3 or TRBV12-4 and TRBJ2-2; D remains ambiguous. Trimming stripped 6 bases from V and 5 bases from J, with 10 bases between. The CDR3 runs to 13 residues. This chain's CDR3 is CASRPTVTGELFF. CDR3 DNA: TGTGCCAGCAGGCCCACTGTTACCGGGGAGCTGTTTTTT.

The chain recombines TRBV15 with TRBJ1-3; D remains unclear. The CDR3 totals 16 residues. The germline V and J ends were trimmed by 0 bases and 4 bases, with 13 bases remaining between them. Germline V gives CDR1 LNHNV, CDR2 YYDKDF (reference sequence). The CDR3 spells CATSRDYQAGGNTIYF. CDR3 bases: TGTGCCACCAGCAGAGATTACCAAGCGGGAGGAAACACCATATATTTT.

The gene calls are TRBV3-1 (or the pseudogene TRBV3-2) and TRBJ1-1, with 9 positions matching TRBD1. CDR1 and CDR2 from the germline V gene are LGHDT and YNNKEL (reference sequence). CDR3 length equals 17 residues. Trimming took 1 base from V and 10 from J; bases not matched to a gene: 16. The CDR3 spells CASSQASQFSNRGRAFF. Here the CDR3 DNA reads TGTGCCAGCAGCCAAGCCTCACAATTCTCAAACAGGGGGCGAGCTTTCTTT.

The chain joins TRBV28 to TRBJ1-5; D possibly corresponds to TRBD1 (5 bases). Germline lookup yields CDR1 MDHEN and CDR2 SYDVKM. The CDR3 consists of 14 residues. With 2 bases removed from V and 5 bases from J, the gap between germline ends came to 10 bases. This chain's CDR3 is CASSLGGGYQPQHF. In DNA form, the CDR3 reads TGTGCCAGCAGTTTAGGGGGGGGATATCAGCCCCAGCATTTT.

V usage is TRBV27 and J usage is TRBJ1-2; D is unclear. The germline gives CDR1 MNHEY, CDR2 SMNVEV (reference sequence). The CDR3 runs to 13 residues. Trimming shortened V by 2 bases and J by 8 bases, and 12 bases separated the two germline ends. The CDR3: CASSLGLGSGYTF. The CDR3 region has the DNA TGTGCCAGCAGTTTAGGGTTAGGGAGCGGCTACACCTTC.

The chain recombines TRBV27 with TRBJ2-7; 7 bases fit TRBD1. The CDR3 contains 12 residues. From germline, CDR1 is MNHEY and CDR2 SMNVEV (reference sequence). Trimming cost V 5 bases and J 3 bases; bases outside gene matches: 1. CDR3 DNA: TGTGCCAGCAGTAACAGGGGCTACGAGCAGTACTTC. Translated: CASSNRGYEQYF.

The chain uses TRBV5-1 and TRBJ2-3; 8 bases line up with TRBD2. After removal of 4 bases from V and 0 bases from J, the junction contained 10 bases not matched to a gene. The CDR3 totals 17 residues. In germline, CDR1 is SGHRS, CDR2 YFSETQ. CDR3 in DNA: TGCGCCAGCAGCCTGCTTGCTAGCGGGCGGAGCACAGATACGCAGTATTTT. It translates to CASSLLASGRSTDTQYF.

The chain has TRBV5-6 and TRBJ1-1; 8 bases align to TRBD1. The V and J ends lost 5 bases and 0 bases, in that order; junction bases with no gene match: 9. CDR3 length: 16 amino acids. CDR1 is SGHDT, CDR2 YYEEEE, per germline. The CDR3 loop reads CASSLTGGRMNTEAFF. The CDR3 DNA reads as TGTGCCAGCAGTCTTACAGGGGGACGTATGAACACTGAAGCTTTCTTT.

The chain links TRBV19 to TRBJ2-5; D is possibly TRBD2 (5 bases). Trimming took 5 bases from V and 9 from J, leaving 19 bases between them. The CDR3 contains 14 residues. Germline V gives CDR1 LNHDA, CDR2 SQIVND (reference sequence). CDR3 region: CASSGMTQAVAQYF. CDR3 nucleotides: TGTGCCAGTAGTGGTATGACACAAGCGGTGGCCCAGTACTTC.